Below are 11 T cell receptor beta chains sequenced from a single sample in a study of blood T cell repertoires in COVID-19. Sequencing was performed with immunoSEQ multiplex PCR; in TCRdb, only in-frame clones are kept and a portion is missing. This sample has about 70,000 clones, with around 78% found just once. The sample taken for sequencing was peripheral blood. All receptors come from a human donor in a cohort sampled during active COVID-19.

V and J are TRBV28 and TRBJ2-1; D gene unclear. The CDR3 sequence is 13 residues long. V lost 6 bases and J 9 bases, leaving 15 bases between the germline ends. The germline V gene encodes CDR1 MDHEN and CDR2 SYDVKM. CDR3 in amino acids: CASSLAQSAEQFF. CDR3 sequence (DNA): TGTGCCAGCAGCTTAGCTCAGAGCGCTGAGCAGTTCTTC.

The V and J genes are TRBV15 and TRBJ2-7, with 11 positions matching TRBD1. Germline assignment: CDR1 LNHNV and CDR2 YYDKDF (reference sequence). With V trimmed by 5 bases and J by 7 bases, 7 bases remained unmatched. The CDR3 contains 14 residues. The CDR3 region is CATSRGQGVREQYF. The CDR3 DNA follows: TGTGCCACCAGCCGGGGACAGGGGGTTCGAGAGCAGTACTTC.

DNA for the CDR3: TGCAGCCTGGACATAGGCACAGATACGCAGTATTTT. Amino acids: CSLDIGTDTQYF. This rearrangement joins TRBV29-1 to TRBJ2-3, with D possibly being TRBD1 (5 bases). With 8 bases removed from V and 1 base from J, the gap between germline ends came to 10 bases. This CDR3 comprises 12 residues. The germline V gene has CDR1 SQVTM and CDR2 ANQGSEA.

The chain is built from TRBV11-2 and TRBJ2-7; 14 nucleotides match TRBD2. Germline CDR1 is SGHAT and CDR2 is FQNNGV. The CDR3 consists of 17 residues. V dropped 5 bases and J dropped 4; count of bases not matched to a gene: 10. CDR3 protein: CASSPGLAGEPPYEQYF. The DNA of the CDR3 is TGTGCCAGCAGCCCGGGACTAGCGGGAGAACCTCCTTACGAGCAGTACTTC.

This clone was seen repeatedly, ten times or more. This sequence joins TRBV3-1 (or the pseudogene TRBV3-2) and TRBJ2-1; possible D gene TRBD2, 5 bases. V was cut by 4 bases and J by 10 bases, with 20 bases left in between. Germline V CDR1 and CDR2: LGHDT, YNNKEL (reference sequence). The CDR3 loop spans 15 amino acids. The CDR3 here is CASSLHPIDGKEQFF. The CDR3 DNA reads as TGTGCCAGCAGCCTCCACCCGATTGACGGGAAAGAGCAGTTCTTC.

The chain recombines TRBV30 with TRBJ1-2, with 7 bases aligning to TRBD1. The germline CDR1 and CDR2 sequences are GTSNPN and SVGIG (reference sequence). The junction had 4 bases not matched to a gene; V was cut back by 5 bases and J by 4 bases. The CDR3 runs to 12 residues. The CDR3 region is CAWEGASYGYTF. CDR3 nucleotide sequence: TGTGCCTGGGAGGGGGCGAGCTATGGCTACACCTTC.

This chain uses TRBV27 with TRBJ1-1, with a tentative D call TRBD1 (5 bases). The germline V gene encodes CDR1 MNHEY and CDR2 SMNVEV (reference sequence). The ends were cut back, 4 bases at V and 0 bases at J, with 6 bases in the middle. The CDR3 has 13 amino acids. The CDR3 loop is CASSWGVNTEAFF. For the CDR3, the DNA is TGTGCCAGCAGTTGGGGCGTGAACACTGAAGCTTTCTTT.

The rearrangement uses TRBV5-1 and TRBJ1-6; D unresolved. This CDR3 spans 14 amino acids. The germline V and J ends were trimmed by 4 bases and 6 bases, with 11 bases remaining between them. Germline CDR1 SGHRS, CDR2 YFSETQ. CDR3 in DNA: TGCGCCAGCAGCCGGGCCGGGATTAATTCACCCCTCCACTTT. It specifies CASSRAGINSPLHF.

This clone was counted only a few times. The CDR3, as DNA: TGTGCCAGCAGACCCTCAGGGGTTGGCTACACCTTC. It encodes CASRPSGVGYTF. The chain carries TRBV7-9 and TRBJ1-2, with D maybe TRBD1 (6 bases). Per the germline V gene, CDR1 is SEHNR and CDR2 is FQNEAQ (reference sequence). The ends were cut back, 6 bases at V and 7 bases at J, with 12 bases in the middle. The CDR3 covers 12 residues.

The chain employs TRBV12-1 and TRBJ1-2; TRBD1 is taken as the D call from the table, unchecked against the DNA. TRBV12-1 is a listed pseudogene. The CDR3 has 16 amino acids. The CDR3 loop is CASSFEAGLGLVGYTF. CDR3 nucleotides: TGTGCCAGCAGCTTTGAGGCAGGGCTGGGCCTAGTTGGCTACACCTTC.

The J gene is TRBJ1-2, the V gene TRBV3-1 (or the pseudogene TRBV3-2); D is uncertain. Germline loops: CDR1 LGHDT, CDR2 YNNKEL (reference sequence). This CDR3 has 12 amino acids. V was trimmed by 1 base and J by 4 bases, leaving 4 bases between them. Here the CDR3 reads CASSQASYGYTF. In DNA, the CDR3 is TGTGCCAGCAGCCAAGCTAGCTATGGCTACACCTTC.